What follows are 23 T cell receptor beta chains derived from one specimen sequenced in a study of vaccination and CD4 T cells after COVID-19 (dated 2022 in TCRdb). The library relied on PCR. Reads for this sample came from an Illumina iSeq 100. TCR sequencing of DNA from cultured CD4+ T cells used the Oncomine TCR Beta short-read assay at the Johns Hopkins FTIC core. TCRdb took the public reads, trimmed them with fastp at Q25, ran MiXCR for clone calling and kept in-frame beta chains. Rows are unified per CDR3 protein, each entry keeping the most common DNA and genes. The sample table records approximately 4,600 distinct CDR3 sequences; nearly 60% of these occur just once. Jointly, the top ten make up about 41% of the sample. The treatment or condition label, read with the paper, signifies: approximately 10-day PBMC culture with coronavirus spike peptide pools or control peptides (ViraFEST assay). CD4+ T cells from unexposed donors were collected before the COVID-19 pandemic (2011-2018).

These TCRs' antigens remain unknown. Sequenced sample: CD4+ T cells from blood, cultured in vitro. The receptors derive from a human donor in good health.

The chain joins TRBV7-9 to TRBJ2-3; TRBD2 agrees at 13 bases. This CDR3 is 16 amino acids long. Trimming cost V 5 bases and J 2 bases; bases outside gene matches: 4. Germline lookup yields CDR1 SEHNR and CDR2 FQNEAQ (reference sequence). The CDR3 nucleotides are TGTGCCAGCAGCCCTGGGACTAGCGGGGCCACAGATACGCAGTATTTT. This encodes CASSPGTSGATDTQYF.

This clonotype was detected once. The rearrangement links TRBV10-3 to TRBJ2-7, with D tentatively TRBD1 (6 bases). V was trimmed by 7 bases and J by 5 bases, leaving 12 bases between them. This CDR3 is built from 12 residues. The germline V gene has CDR1 ENHRY and CDR2 SYGVKD. The CDR3 nucleotides read TGTGCCATCAAGGGGACACGTGACGAGCAGTACTTC. This translates into CAIKGTRDEQYF.

The chain combines TRBV6-2 or TRBV6-3 with TRBJ2-5; 7 nucleotides match TRBD2. CDR1 MNHEY and CDR2 SVGEGT come from the germline V gene. Trimming removed 6 bases from V and 1 base from J; junction bases left unmatched: 14. The CDR3 has 17 residues. Here the CDR3 reads CASRRKTSQSPQETQYF. The CDR3 region has the DNA TGTGCCAGCAGACGCAAGACTAGCCAATCCCCCCAAGAGACCCAGTACTTC.

The rearrangement uses TRBV20-1 and TRBJ1-4, with 7 bases identical to TRBD1. J gave up 8 bases and V 6 bases, and 9 bases lay outside the gene matches. The CDR3 sequence is 13 residues long. CDR1 and CDR2 (germline): DFQATT, SNEGSKA (reference sequence). The CDR3 bases are TGCAGTGCCCGGGCCGGGACAGCAGAAAAACTGTTTTTT. As protein: CSARAGTAEKLFF.

Written as DNA, the CDR3 is TGTGCCAGTAGTATGGGGACAGCCTTGATACCCCTCCACTTT. Translating gives CASSMGTALIPLHF. This rearrangement joins TRBV19 to TRBJ1-6; 7 positions match TRBD1. Losses at the gene ends were 3 bases for V and 12 bases for J; bases not matched to a gene: 8. CDR1 is LNHDA, CDR2 SQIVND, per germline (reference sequence). This CDR3 is built from 14 residues. Full variable domain (missing parts from reference TRBV19 and TRBJ1-6): DGGITQSPKYLFRKEGQNVTLSCEQNLNHDAMYWYRQDPGQGLRLIYYSQIVNDFQKGDIAEGYSVSREKKESFPLTVTSAQKNPTAFYLCASSMGTALIPLHFGNGTRLTVT.

This clonotype showed up just a few times. The V and J genes are TRBV7-6 and TRBJ2-1; no firm D call. Trimming pared 2 bases from V and 1 base from J, leaving 6 bases between. The CDR3 loop spans 14 amino acids. Germline loops: CDR1 SGHVS, CDR2 FNYEAQ. CDR3: CASSLIGSYNEQFF. The CDR3 region has the DNA TGTGCCAGCAGCTTAATCGGGTCCTACAATGAGCAGTTCTTC.

The chain carries TRBV7-9 and TRBJ1-1; D remains unclear. CDR1 and CDR2 from the germline V gene are SEHNR and FQNEAQ (reference sequence). This CDR3 comprises 17 residues. The V end lost 6 bases, the J end lost 1 base, and 21 bases lay between the germline ends. The CDR3 sequence is CASRPTKRRRGNTEAFF. In nucleotides, the CDR3 is TGTGCCAGCAGACCGACGAAACGCAGGCGCGGGAACACTGAAGCTTTCTTT.

The gene calls are TRBV20-1 and TRBJ2-7; no clear D. Germline values: CDR1 DFQATT, CDR2 SNEGSKA (reference sequence). This CDR3 is built from 14 residues. The V end was cut by 3 bases, the J end by 0 bases, with 12 bases between. The CDR3 nucleotides read TGCAGTGCTAGTGTGAGAAGTCACTCCTACGAGCAGTACTTC. Translation gives CSASVRSHSYEQYF.

V usage is TRBV20-1 and J usage is TRBJ1-1; no definite D call. The germline V and J ends were trimmed by 3 bases and 7 bases, with 12 bases remaining between them. The CDR3 has 12 residues. Looked up from germline, CDR1 is DFQATT and CDR2 is SNEGSKA (reference sequence). The CDR3 loop is CSASESTYEAFF. In DNA, the CDR3 is TGCAGTGCTAGTGAGAGTACATATGAAGCTTTCTTT.

This chain links TRBV5-1 with TRBJ1-1; no firm D call. The CDR3 runs 14 residues. Trimming took 0 bases from V and 1 from J, leaving 7 bases between them. From germline, CDR1 is SGHRS and CDR2 YFSETQ. This chain's CDR3 is CASSLGHPNTEAFF. Written as DNA, the CDR3 is TGCGCCAGCAGCTTGGGACACCCGAACACTGAAGCTTTCTTT.

J is TRBJ2-4 and V is TRBV9; D perhaps matches TRBD1 (5 bases). This CDR3 comprises 15 residues. Trimming shortened V by 0 bases and J by 6 bases, and 13 bases separated the two germline ends. Germline CDR1 and CDR2: SGDLS and YYNGEE. This chain's CDR3 is CASSVAGQGPNIQYF. CDR3 bases: TGTGCCAGCAGCGTAGCTGGGCAGGGCCCAAACATTCAGTACTTC.

The chain carries TRBV7-8 and TRBJ1-5, with unresolved D. CDR1 is SGHVS, CDR2 FQNEAQ, per germline. Trimming removed 0 bases at V and 7 bases at J, with 7 bases between. This CDR3 region has 13 residues. Here the CDR3 reads CASSLAASQPQHF. The CDR3 DNA reads as TGTGCCAGCAGCTTAGCGGCGTCGCAGCCCCAGCATTTT.

The chain couples TRBV6-1 to TRBJ2-1; D is uncertain. Germline lookup yields CDR1 MNHNS and CDR2 SASEGT. CDR3 length: 15 residues. The V gene lost 4 bases and the J gene lost 5 bases, with 15 bases spanning the gap. CDR3: CASSGLLGMNNEQFF. The CDR3 DNA reads TGTGCCAGCAGTGGACTGCTGGGGATGAACAATGAGCAGTTCTTC.

J is TRBJ1-6 and V is TRBV6-2 or TRBV6-3; D not resolved. Germline CDR1 and CDR2: MNHEY and SVGEGT. The CDR3 sequence is 13 residues long. V lost 0 bases, J lost 9 bases, and 6 bases lay in between. The CDR3 DNA reads as TGTGCCAGCAGTTACTCGCCTCCTTCACCCCTCCACTTT. It encodes CASSYSPPSPLHF.

This clonotype was detected only a few times. CDR3 sequence reads: CASSSNPGQGSSYTF. The CDR3 nucleotides are TGTGCCAGCAGCTCGAACCCGGGACAGGGCTCTTCCTACACCTTC. This sequence joins TRBV7-8 and TRBJ1-2, with 9 nucleotides matching TRBD1. Germline trimming cut 4 bases from V and 10 bases from J; bases unmatched to any gene: 13. The length of the CDR3 is 15 residues. Germline CDR1 reads SGHVS; CDR2 reads FQNEAQ.

This sequence joins TRBV5-8 and TRBJ2-5; no definite D call. This CDR3 is 14 amino acids long. Trimming shortened V by 0 bases and J by 5 bases, and 11 bases separated the two germline ends. The germline CDR1 and CDR2 sequences are SGHTS and YDEGEE. The CDR3 reads CASSLAHLFETQYF. CDR3 DNA: TGTGCCAGCAGCTTGGCCCATCTATTCGAGACCCAGTACTTC.

This clonotype has more than one count but fewer than ten. The V gene is TRBV30, the J gene TRBJ1-1; possible D gene TRBD1, 5 bases. CDR1 is GTSNPN and CDR2 is SVGIG in the germline V gene (reference sequence). The CDR3 is 12 amino acids. V gave up 4 bases and J gave up 1 base, with 7 bases separating them. The DNA for the CDR3 is TGTGCCTGGAATGGGGGGAACACTGAAGCTTTCTTT. Its protein product is CAWNGGNTEAFF.

This clonotype was picked up a small number of times. The rearrangement uses TRBV6-5 and TRBJ2-7, with 10 bases matching TRBD2. V gave up 0 bases and J gave up 13 bases; unmatched junction bases: 9. The CDR3 is 14 residues long. CDR1 and CDR2 from the germline V gene are MNHEY and SVGAGI. CDR3 loop: CASSYSGLAGVFYF. The CDR3 region has the DNA TGTGCCAGCAGTTACTCCGGGCTAGCGGGGGTATTTTACTTC.

Note on this clonotype: An end of the junction does not agree with germline; a read error may underlie this. The chain has TRBV2 and TRBJ1-5; maybe TRBD1 (5 bases). The CDR3 contains 14 residues. Germline V lookup: CDR1 SNHLY, CDR2 FYNNEI. The CDR3 here is CTSSELTKGQPQHF. The DNA for the CDR3 is TGTACCAGCAGTGAACTTACAAAGGGGCAGCCCCAGCATTTT.

This chain joins TRBV27 and TRBJ2-5, with D perhaps TRBD1 (6 bases). The V end lost 3 bases, the J end lost 3 bases, and 14 bases lay between the germline ends. The CDR3 consists of 15 residues. Germline V gene lookup returns CDR1 MNHEY and CDR2 SMNVEV (reference sequence). DNA for the CDR3: TGTGCCAGCAGTTTTATGGGGAACAGGGAAGAGACCCAGTACTTC. Translating gives CASSFMGNREETQYF.

The chain links TRBV6-4 to TRBJ1-5; no definite D call. This CDR3 has 13 amino acids. Germline CDR1 reads MRHNA; CDR2 reads SNTAGT. V was shortened by 2 bases and J by 1 base, with 3 bases between the two germline ends. The CDR3 region has the DNA TGTGCCAGCAGTGACAGAAGCAATCAGCCCCAGCATTTT. Its translation: CASSDRSNQPQHF.

The chain is built from TRBV6-1 and TRBJ1-5; D may be TRBD1 (5 bases). The CDR3 extends over 19 amino acids. V was trimmed by 5 bases and J by 1 base, leaving 24 bases between them. The germline CDR1 and CDR2 sequences are MNHNS and SASEGT. This chain's CDR3 is CASSPPSGRGGFSNQPQHF. CDR3 DNA: TGTGCCAGCAGTCCACCCTCTGGTAGGGGCGGCTTCAGCAATCAGCCCCAGCATTTT.

The gene calls are TRBV20-1 and TRBJ2-1; 11 positions agree with TRBD2. The V and J ends lost 3 bases and 7 bases, in that order; junction bases with no gene match: 8. The CDR3 is 15 residues long. Per germline, CDR1 DFQATT and CDR2 SNEGSKA (reference sequence). The CDR3: CSASKLAGGSNEQFF. CDR3 DNA sequence: TGCAGTGCTAGTAAGCTAGCGGGAGGTAGTAATGAGCAGTTCTTC.